The entry below gives a single T cell receptor beta chain sequence along with its context. Sequencing was performed with immunoSEQ multiplex PCR; in TCRdb, only in-frame clones are kept and a portion is missing. The sample comprises over 350,000 clones, about 85% of which are singletons, and about 2.1% rests with the top ten. The sample belongs to a study of blood T cell repertoires in COVID-19. V dropped 1 base and J dropped 6; count of bases not matched to a gene: 11. The CDR3 is 16 residues long. Looked up from germline, CDR1 is SGHNT and CDR2 is YYREEE (reference sequence). This receptor was obtained from a woman between 18 and 30 years old with acute COVID-19. Sequencing was carried out using PBMCs or T cells enriched from blood (not recorded which). This chain links TRBV5-4 with TRBJ1-2; 8 bases align to TRBD1. CDR3 region: CASSLSSGGAGHGYTF. The DNA of the CDR3 is TGTGCCAGCAGCTTGTCGTCAGGGGGCGCGGGGCATGGCTACACCTTC.